This TCR beta chain was documented in a study of blood T cell repertoires in COVID-19. In the authors' workflow: Reference gene primers were amplified, and this amplification served to estimate nucleated cell counts. This table comes from immunoSEQ multiplex PCR, and its TCRdb copy is limited to in-frame clones, with some not included. That table is the source of V, J and clone size, and D and trimming were worked out from the DNA. Of approximately 150,000 clones listed, 80% to 90% are singletons. The junction had 11 bases not matched to a gene; V was cut back by 4 bases and J by 8 bases. The CDR3 has 15 amino acids. Germline V lookup: CDR1 SGHRS, CDR2 YFSETQ.

Material for sequencing was peripheral blood. The TCR comes from a man aged 50-59 years with active or convalescent COVID-19. The rearrangement uses TRBV5-1 and TRBJ1-4, with TRBD1 matching 7 bases. CDR3 residues: CASSMEQGQQEKLFF. CDR3 coding DNA: TGCGCCAGCAGCATGGAACAGGGGCAGCAAGAAAAACTGTTTTTT. Complete variable domain (other parts from reference TRBV5-1 and TRBJ1-4): KAGVTQTPRYLIKTRGQQVTLSCSPISGHRSVSWYQQTPGQGLQFLFEYFSETQRNKGNFPGRFSGRQFSNSRSEMNVSTLELGDSALYLCASSMEQGQQEKLFFGSGTQLSVL.